The 19 T cell receptor beta chains below were found in one sample sequenced in a study of blood T cell repertoires in COVID-19. Repertoires were generated with immunoSEQ multiplex PCR, while TCRdb's copy carries only in-frame clones and drops some. The table records under 200,000 clones, about four fifths of them present only once. What was sequenced was peripheral blood. These receptors all stem from a man aged 65-85 years with active or convalescent COVID-19.

The gene calls are TRBV3-1 (or the pseudogene TRBV3-2) and TRBJ2-2; D remains ambiguous. CDR1 and CDR2 (germline): LGHDT, YNNKEL (reference sequence). This CDR3 has 14 residues. V was clipped by 3 bases and J by 4 bases, with 9 bases between them. The CDR3 DNA sequence: TGTGCCAGCAGCCACCAGGATTCCACCGGGGAGCTGTTTTTT. The encoded protein is CASSHQDSTGELFF.

The chain is built from TRBV4-2 and TRBJ2-4, with D perhaps TRBD2 (6 bases). The CDR3 totals 18 residues. V was clipped by 0 bases and J by 1 base, with 16 bases between them. CDR1 and CDR2 (germline): LGHNA, YNFKEQ. The CDR3 is CASSQEIPRRGAKNIQYF. The CDR3, as DNA: TGTGCCAGCAGCCAAGAGATTCCTCGCCGGGGGGCCAAAAACATTCAGTACTTC.

The chain joins TRBV10-3 to TRBJ2-7; a weak D match, TRBD2 (5 bases). CDR1 is ENHRY and CDR2 is SYGVKD in the germline V gene. Trimming removed 11 bases at V and 0 bases at J, with 14 bases between. This CDR3 has 13 residues. The CDR3 region has the DNA TGTGCCCTCCGGACTGATGACTCCTACGAGCAGTACTTC. Translation gives CALRTDDSYEQYF.

The J gene is TRBJ1-3, the V gene TRBV7-2; D is perhaps TRBD1 (6 bases). This CDR3 comprises 14 residues. The V and J ends lost 2 bases and 9 bases respectively, with 14 bases between them. Germline assignment: CDR1 SGHTA and CDR2 FQGNSA. CDR3 amino acids: CASSLQQGSGTIYF. The CDR3 DNA is TGTGCCAGCAGCTTACAACAGGGATCGGGCACCATATATTTT.

CDR3 amino acids: CASSRLGGAGANVLTF. Here the CDR3 DNA reads TGTGCCAGCAGCCGCCTAGGGGGAGCTGGGGCCAACGTCCTGACTTTC. The chain links TRBV3-1 (or the pseudogene TRBV3-2) to TRBJ2-6, with D perhaps matching TRBD1 (6 bases). This CDR3 is 16 amino acids long. Trimming cost V 4 bases and J 2 bases, with 12 bases left between them. Germline values: CDR1 LGHDT, CDR2 YNNKEL (reference sequence).

The chain carries TRBV5-5 and TRBJ2-2, with TRBD2 as a possible D gene (6 bases). The CDR3 loop spans 16 amino acids. Germline CDR1 and CDR2: SGHKS and YYEKEE (reference sequence). V was pared by 0 bases and J by 5 bases, with 14 bases between. CDR3 in DNA: TGTGCCAGCAGCTTGGAGGCCCTAGCGCCTACCGGGGAGCTGTTTTTT. Its protein product is CASSLEALAPTGELFF.

The rearrangement uses TRBV7-9 and TRBJ2-3; D might be TRBD2 (6 bases). The germline V gene encodes CDR1 SEHNR and CDR2 FQNEAQ (reference sequence). This CDR3 comprises 15 residues. V was cut by 2 bases and J by 5 bases, with 14 bases left in between. CDR3 sequence reads: CASSLLAPIGDTQYF. For the CDR3, the DNA is TGTGCCAGCAGCTTACTAGCGCCGATAGGAGATACGCAGTATTTT.

The chain uses TRBV21-1 and TRBJ1-1; TRBD1 is taken as the D call from the table, unchecked against the DNA. TRBV21-1 is given as a pseudogene. The CDR3 sequence is 12 residues long. This chain's CDR3 is CASSKEQGEAFF. The CDR3 DNA is TGTGCCAGCAGCAAAGAACAGGGTGAAGCTTTCTTT.

J is TRBJ1-2 and V is TRBV3-1 (or the pseudogene TRBV3-2); D unresolved. Trimming removed 4 bases from V and 5 bases from J, with 11 bases in between. The germline gives CDR1 LGHDT, CDR2 YNNKEL (reference sequence). CDR3 length: 13 amino acids. CDR3 loop: CASSPVEEYGYTF. DNA of the CDR3: TGTGCCAGCAGCCCTGTAGAGGAGTATGGCTACACCTTC.

This clone was seen only a few times. This sequence joins TRBV30 and TRBJ1-5, with D possibly matching TRBD1 (5 bases). The germline V gene encodes CDR1 GTSNPN and CDR2 SVGIG (reference sequence). The V and J ends lost 3 bases and 3 bases respectively, with 9 bases between them. This CDR3 has 13 amino acids. CDR3 DNA sequence: TGTGCCTGGAGCAAGGGGCCCAATCAGCCCCAGCATTTT. Protein sequence: CAWSKGPNQPQHF.

J is TRBJ2-5 and V is TRBV7-8; TRBD1 agrees at 9 bases. The ends lost 5 bases at V and 5 bases at J; junction bases unmatched: 9. The CDR3 has 15 residues. Looked up from germline, CDR1 is SGHVS and CDR2 is FQNEAQ. CDR3 nucleotide sequence: TGTGCCAGCAGCAACACAGGGGGCGGGGGTGAGACCCAGTACTTC. Its protein product is CASSNTGGGGETQYF.

The genes are TRBV14 and TRBJ2-1; D is perhaps TRBD2 (5 bases). Germline CDR1 is SGHDN and CDR2 is FVKESK. CDR3 size: 14 residues. Trimming removed 3 bases at V and 6 bases at J, with 12 bases between. DNA of the CDR3: TGTGCCAGCAGCCACGACTATCCGGCCAATGAGCAGTTCTTC. This encodes CASSHDYPANEQFF. Full variable domain (outside the CDR3, taken from reference TRBV14 and TRBJ2-1): EAGVTQFPSHSVIEKGQTVTLRCDPISGHDNLYWYRRVMGKEIKFLLHFVKESKQDESGMPNNRFLAERTGGTYSTLKVQPAELEDSGVYFCASSHDYPANEQFFGPGTRLTVL.

This clone was seen only a few times. The V gene is TRBV9, the J gene TRBJ1-2; 9 bases are a match to TRBD1. V was pared by 4 bases and J by 5 bases, with 9 bases of the junction left unmatched. The CDR3 extends over 15 amino acids. Germline V gene sequence: CDR1 SGDLS, CDR2 YYNGEE. CDR3 sequence (DNA): TGTGCCAGCAGCATATCGACAGGGGGTGGTTATGGCTACACCTTC. Protein: CASSISTGGGYGYTF.

The sample holds a few counts of this clone. The chain recombines TRBV16 with TRBJ2-1, with a weak D call TRBD1 (5 bases). This CDR3 has 14 amino acids. The V gene's germline CDR1 is KGHSY and CDR2 FQNENV. The V end lost 3 bases, the J end lost 5 bases, and 11 bases lay between the germline ends. CDR3 sequence (DNA): TGTGCCAGCAGCCAGACGACAGCAAACAATGAGCAGTTCTTC. It is translated as CASSQTTANNEQFF. Full variable domain (remainder filled in from reference TRBV16 and TRBJ2-1): GEEVAQTPKHLVRGEGQKAKLYCAPIKGHSYVFWYQQVLKNEFKFLISFQNENVFDETGMPKERFSAKCLPNSPCSLEIQATKLEDSAVYFCASSQTTANNEQFFGPGTRLTVL.

The V gene is TRBV6-5, the J gene TRBJ1-2; possibly TRBD1 for D (5 bases). The CDR3 consists of 12 residues. V lost 7 bases to trimming and J lost 7 bases, with 13 bases between them. Germline V CDR1 and CDR2: MNHEY, SVGAGI. The CDR3 reads CASTLFGGGYTF. The CDR3 coding sequence is TGTGCCAGCACCCTATTCGGGGGTGGCTACACCTTC.

The chain uses TRBV9 and TRBJ2-2, with unresolved D. V lost 6 bases and J 6 bases, leaving 15 bases between the germline ends. The CDR3 runs 14 residues. Germline V gives CDR1 SGDLS, CDR2 YYNGEE. For the CDR3, the DNA is TGTGCCAGCACCCCCGCGACAACAGCCGGGGAGCTGTTTTTT. This sequence encodes CASTPATTAGELFF.

V is TRBV6-5 and J is TRBJ1-5; D is uncertain. The length of the CDR3 is 13 residues. Germline CDR1 reads MNHEY; CDR2 reads SVGAGI. Trimming shortened V by 6 bases and J by 6 bases, and 12 bases separated the two germline ends. The CDR3 loop reads CASSQIAFQPQHF. Written as DNA, the CDR3 is TGTGCCAGCAGCCAAATAGCGTTTCAGCCCCAGCATTTT.

The chain has TRBV4-2 and TRBJ2-1; tentative D call: TRBD2 (6 bases). With 3 bases removed from V and 3 bases from J, the gap between germline ends came to 12 bases. This CDR3 comprises 15 residues. CDR1 and CDR2 from the germline V gene are LGHNA and YNFKEQ. This chain's CDR3 is CASSQGGTDYNEQFF. CDR3 DNA: TGTGCCAGCAGCCAGGGGGGAACAGACTACAATGAGCAGTTCTTC.

The rearrangement uses TRBV6-5 and TRBJ1-1; no firm D call. This CDR3 is 12 amino acids long. Per germline, CDR1 MNHEY and CDR2 SVGAGI. Between the trimmed V and J ends, which lost 7 bases and 6 bases, there was a span of 12 bases. CDR3 DNA sequence: TGTGCCAGCATTTCCGACACGTCTGAAGCTTTCTTT. Its protein is CASISDTSEAFF.